The clone carrying this T cell receptor (beta chain) was detected a few times. The data derive from a study of blood T cells in healthy people across ages. Across the whole study: Roughly one uniquely barcoded beta molecule per two T cells was captured.

Each sample yielded at least 7 million isolated PBMCs. Germline V gene data show CDR1 as SEHNR and CDR2 as FQNEAQ (reference sequence). The CDR3 extends over 14 amino acids. V was shortened by 5 bases and J by 3 bases, with 13 bases between the two germline ends. The second PCR ran roughly 7 to 11 cycles with a sample-barcoded 5' primer and J-beta primers. Each of the cDNA molecules was tagged by a template-switch adaptor with 12 random nucleotides. Samples each returned at least 2.5 million CDR3-containing paired-end reads. MiXCR, applied by TCRdb to the 5' RACE reads, yields one record per CDR3 protein. Found here are roughly 800,000 distinct CDR3 sequences, 53% of them singletons; the top ten hold approximately 40%.

V gene TRBV7-9 combines with J gene TRBJ1-1, with D hard to call. This receptor was obtained from a man older than 75 in good health. Sequenced sample: blood. In DNA, the CDR3 is TGTGCCAGCAGCCCGGTCCTTGGGGACACTGAAGCTTTCTTT. As protein: CASSPVLGDTEAFF.